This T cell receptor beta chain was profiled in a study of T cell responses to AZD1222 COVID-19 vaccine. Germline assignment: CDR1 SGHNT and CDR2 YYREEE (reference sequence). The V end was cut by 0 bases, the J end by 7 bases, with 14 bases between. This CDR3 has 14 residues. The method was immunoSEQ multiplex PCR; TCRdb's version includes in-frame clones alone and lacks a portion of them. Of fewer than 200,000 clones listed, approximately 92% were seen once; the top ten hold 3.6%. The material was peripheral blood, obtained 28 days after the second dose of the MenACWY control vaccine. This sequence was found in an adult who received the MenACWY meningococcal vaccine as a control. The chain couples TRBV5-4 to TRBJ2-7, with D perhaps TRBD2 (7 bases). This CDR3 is CASSLEAGAQEQYF. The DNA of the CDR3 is TGTGCCAGCAGCTTGGAGGCGGGGGCGCAAGAGCAGTACTTC.